This paragraph reports one T cell receptor beta chain. The table lists this clonotype with many counts. What antigen it recognizes has not been identified. One base away there is no much larger clone; base qualities are not given. The source of the sample is a study of early T cells in non-severe SARS-CoV-2 infection (dated by TCRdb to 2020 to 2023). General notes on the study: Because TCR sequencing relied on bulk RNA taken from unsorted whole blood, pairing of alpha and beta chains was not possible. Broad study findings and their caveats: VDJdb matching was skewed toward anti-spike CD8 responses and likely underestimated virus-specific expansions, missing private and CD4 specificities.

Including the terminal cysteine and phenylalanine, the CDR3 comprises 16 residues. Only the CDR3 part of the read is kept: 48 bases, read in frame from the first base. V loses 0 bases at its end and J loses 8 bases; junction bases beyond the gene matches: 6. The germline V gene sets CDR1 to MNHEY and CDR2 to SVGAGI. Library preparation used 5' RACE. Instrument used: NextSeq 500. Unique molecular identifiers were attached to individual cDNA molecules in the TCR library protocol so that sequencing error and PCR bias could be corrected. Sequencing covered both TCR alpha and beta chains, and within each sample the abundances of alpha and beta sequences were tightly co-correlated. The published analysis was carried out like this. Decombinator V4 was used to annotate the V gene, J gene and CDR3 of the TCR sequences. Expanded TCRs were defined as changing significantly between any two time points under a Poisson model with p below 0.0001. Abundances of TCRs were expressed as counts per million after normalisation to the total number of TCRs sequenced in each sample. MAIT TCRs were defined by TRAV1-2 paired with TRAJ12, TRAJ20 or TRAJ33, and iNKT TCRs by TRAV10 paired with TRAJ18. VDJdb, accessed on 1 November 2021, was searched for TCRs annotated for CMV, EBV and SARS-CoV-2, and TCRs annotated for more than one antigen were excluded. TCRdb reanalyzed the raw reads on its own, using fastp at Q25 for trimming and MiXCR for clone calling, and kept in-frame beta chains. Entries are consolidated by CDR3 protein sequence, retaining the most common genes and DNA. In this record, the V and J calls reflect TCRdb's handling and not the investigators' own analysis. For this sample there are about 25,000 distinct CDR3 sequences; about 4.5% appear just once. The biggest ten clones account for approximately 14% of the sample.

The study was a case-control design nested within a healthcare worker cohort in London, UK, with weekly nasopharyngeal swab PCR tests and blood sampling. Healthcare workers were enrolled in the week of the UK lockdown, from 23 to 31 March 2020, and were followed every week for up to roughly 16 weeks. Recombination linked TRBV6-5 to TRBJ1-6, with 8 bases matching TRBD1. This receptor was identified in an adult who was a healthcare worker with PCR-confirmed SARS-CoV-2 infection or an uninfected control (not recorded which). The material sequenced was whole blood. The nucleotides read TGTGCCAGCAGTTACTCCCCAGGGGGCAGGGATTCACCCCTCCACTTT. It translates to CASSYSPGGRDSPLHF.